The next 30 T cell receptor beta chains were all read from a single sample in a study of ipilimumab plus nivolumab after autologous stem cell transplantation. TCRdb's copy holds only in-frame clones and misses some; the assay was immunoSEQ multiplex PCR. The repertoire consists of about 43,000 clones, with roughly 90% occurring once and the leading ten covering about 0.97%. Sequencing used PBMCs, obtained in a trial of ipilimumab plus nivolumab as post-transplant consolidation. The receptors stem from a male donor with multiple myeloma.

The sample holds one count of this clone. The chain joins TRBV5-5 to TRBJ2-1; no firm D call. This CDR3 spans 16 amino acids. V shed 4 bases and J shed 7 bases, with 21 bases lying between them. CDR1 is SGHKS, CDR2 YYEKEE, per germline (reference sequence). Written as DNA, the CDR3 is TGTGCCAGCAGCCAGCAAATGGGGAAATGGTCAAATGAGCAGTTCTTC. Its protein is CASSQQMGKWSNEQFF.

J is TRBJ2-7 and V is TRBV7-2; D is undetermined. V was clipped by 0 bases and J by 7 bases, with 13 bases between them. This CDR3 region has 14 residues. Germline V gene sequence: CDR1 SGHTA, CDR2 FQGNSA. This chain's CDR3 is CASSLAAGTGEQYF. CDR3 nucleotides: TGTGCCAGCAGCTTAGCGGCAGGTACGGGTGAGCAGTACTTC.

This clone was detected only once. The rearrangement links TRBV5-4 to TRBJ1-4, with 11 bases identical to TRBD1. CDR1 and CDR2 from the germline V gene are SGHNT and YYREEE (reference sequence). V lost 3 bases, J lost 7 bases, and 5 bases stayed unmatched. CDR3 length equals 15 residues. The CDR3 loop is CASSSPGQGGEKLFF. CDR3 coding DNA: TGTGCCAGCAGCTCCCCGGGACAGGGGGGTGAAAAACTGTTTTTT.

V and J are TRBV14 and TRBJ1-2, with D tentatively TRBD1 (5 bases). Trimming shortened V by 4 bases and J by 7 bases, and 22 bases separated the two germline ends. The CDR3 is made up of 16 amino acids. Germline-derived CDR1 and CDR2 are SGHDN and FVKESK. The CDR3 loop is CASSPTGTANFGGYTF. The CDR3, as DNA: TGTGCCAGCAGCCCAACCGGGACGGCCAATTTTGGTGGCTACACCTTC.

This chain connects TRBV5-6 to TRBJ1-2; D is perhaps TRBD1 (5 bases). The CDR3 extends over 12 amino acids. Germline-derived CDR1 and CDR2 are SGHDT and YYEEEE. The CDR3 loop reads CATGPRNYGYTF. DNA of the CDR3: TGTGCTACGGGGCCCAGGAACTATGGCTACACCTTC.

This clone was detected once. The DNA for the CDR3 is TGCAGCGTGTCCAAACAGGGGATAGAAAAACTGTTTTTT. As protein: CSVSKQGIEKLFF. The chain has TRBV29-1 and TRBJ1-4; TRBD1 agrees at 7 bases. Germline CDR1 is SQVTM and CDR2 is ANQGSEA. Trimming cost V 6 bases and J 8 bases; bases outside gene matches: 9. The CDR3 has 13 amino acids.

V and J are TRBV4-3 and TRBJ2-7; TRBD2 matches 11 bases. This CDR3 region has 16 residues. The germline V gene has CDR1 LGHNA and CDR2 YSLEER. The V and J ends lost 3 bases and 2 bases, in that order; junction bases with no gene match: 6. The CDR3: CASSQGPGLAAYEQYF. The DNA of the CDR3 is TGCGCCAGCAGCCAGGGTCCGGGACTAGCGGCCTACGAGCAGTACTTC.

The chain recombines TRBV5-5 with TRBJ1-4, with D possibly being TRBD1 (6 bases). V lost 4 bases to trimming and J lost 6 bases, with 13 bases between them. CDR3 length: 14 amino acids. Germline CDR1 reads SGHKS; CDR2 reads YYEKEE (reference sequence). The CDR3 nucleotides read TGTGCCAGCAGCGTTGGGAACAGGGATGAAAAACTGTTTTTT. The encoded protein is CASSVGNRDEKLFF.

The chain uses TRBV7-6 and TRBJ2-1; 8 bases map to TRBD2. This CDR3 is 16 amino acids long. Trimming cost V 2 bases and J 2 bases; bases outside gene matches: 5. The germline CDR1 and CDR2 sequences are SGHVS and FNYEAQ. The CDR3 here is CASSLSSGGTYNEQFF. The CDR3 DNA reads TGTGCCAGCAGCTTAAGCAGCGGGGGCACCTACAATGAGCAGTTCTTC.

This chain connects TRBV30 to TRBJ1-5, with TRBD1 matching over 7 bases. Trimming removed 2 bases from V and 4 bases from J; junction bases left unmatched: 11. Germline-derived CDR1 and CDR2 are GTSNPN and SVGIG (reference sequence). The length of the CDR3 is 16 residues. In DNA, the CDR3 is TGTGCCTGGAGTCCGCCGCCGGACAGGCAAAATCAGCCCCAGCATTTT. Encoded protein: CAWSPPPDRQNQPQHF.

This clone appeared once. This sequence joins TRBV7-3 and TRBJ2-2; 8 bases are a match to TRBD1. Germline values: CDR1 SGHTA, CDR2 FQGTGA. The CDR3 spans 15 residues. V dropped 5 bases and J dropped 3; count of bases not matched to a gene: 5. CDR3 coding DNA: TGTGCCAGCAGCGTCGACAGGGGCTACACCGGGGAGCTGTTTTTT. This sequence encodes CASSVDRGYTGELFF.

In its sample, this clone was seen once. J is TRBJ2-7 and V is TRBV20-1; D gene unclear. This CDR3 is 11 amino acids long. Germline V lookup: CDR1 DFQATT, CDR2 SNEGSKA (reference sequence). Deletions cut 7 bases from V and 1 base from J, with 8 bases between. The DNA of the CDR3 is TGCAGTGACCCGCGTTCCTACGAGCAGTACTTC. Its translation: CSDPRSYEQYF.

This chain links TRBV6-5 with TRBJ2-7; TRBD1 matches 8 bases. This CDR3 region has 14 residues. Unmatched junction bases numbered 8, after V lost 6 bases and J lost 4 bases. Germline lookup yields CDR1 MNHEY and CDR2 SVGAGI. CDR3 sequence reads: CASRNPGGGYEQYF. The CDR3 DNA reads TGTGCCAGCAGAAATCCAGGGGGCGGGTACGAGCAGTACTTC.

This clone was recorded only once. The DNA of the CDR3 is TGTGCCAGCAGCTTATCCCCGGCCCCGGAAAACACCATATATTTT. Its translation: CASSLSPAPENTIYF. The rearrangement joins TRBV11-2 to TRBJ1-3; D call uncertain. The CDR3 is 15 residues long. Germline V gene lookup returns CDR1 SGHAT and CDR2 FQNNGV. V was shortened by 2 bases and J by 6 bases, with 14 bases between the two germline ends.

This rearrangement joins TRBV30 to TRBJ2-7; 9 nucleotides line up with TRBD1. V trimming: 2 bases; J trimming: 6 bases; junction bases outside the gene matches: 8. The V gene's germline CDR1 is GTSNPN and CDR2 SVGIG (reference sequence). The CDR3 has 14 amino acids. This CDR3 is CAWSHTGGGSEQYF. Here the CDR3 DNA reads TGTGCCTGGAGTCATACAGGGGGCGGAAGCGAGCAGTACTTC.

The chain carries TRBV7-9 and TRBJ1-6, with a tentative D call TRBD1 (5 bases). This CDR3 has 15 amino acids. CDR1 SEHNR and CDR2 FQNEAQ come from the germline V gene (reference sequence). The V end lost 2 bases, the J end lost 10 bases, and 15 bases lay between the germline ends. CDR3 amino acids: CASSLIQAADSPLHF. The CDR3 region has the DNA TGTGCCAGCAGCTTAATACAGGCTGCGGACTCACCCCTCCACTTT.

The CDR3 DNA sequence: TGTGCCAGCAGTTATTTCAGCGGGAGTTCTTACGAGCAGTACTTC. Its protein product is CASSYFSGSSYEQYF. The chain carries TRBV6-5 and TRBJ2-7, with TRBD2 matching over 8 bases. Germline V CDR1 and CDR2: MNHEY, SVGAGI. This CDR3 has 15 residues. Unmatched junction bases numbered 8, after V lost 3 bases and J lost 4 bases.

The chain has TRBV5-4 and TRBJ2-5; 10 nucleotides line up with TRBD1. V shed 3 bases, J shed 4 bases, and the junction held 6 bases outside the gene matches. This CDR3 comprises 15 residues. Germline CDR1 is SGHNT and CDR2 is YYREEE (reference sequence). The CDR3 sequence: CASSSPGQGRETQYF. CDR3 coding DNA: TGTGCCAGCAGCTCACCGGGACAGGGGAGAGAGACCCAGTACTTC.

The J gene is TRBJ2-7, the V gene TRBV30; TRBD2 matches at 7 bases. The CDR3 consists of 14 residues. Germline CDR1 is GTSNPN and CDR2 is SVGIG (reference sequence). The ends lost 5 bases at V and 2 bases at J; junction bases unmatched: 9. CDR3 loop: CAWGLRGGPYEQYF. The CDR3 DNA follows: TGTGCCTGGGGCCTCCGCGGGGGTCCCTACGAGCAGTACTTC.

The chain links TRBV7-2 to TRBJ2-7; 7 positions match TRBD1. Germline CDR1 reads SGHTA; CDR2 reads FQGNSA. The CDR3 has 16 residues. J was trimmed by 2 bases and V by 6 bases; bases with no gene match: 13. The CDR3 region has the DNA TGTGCCAGCAGACCCCCGACGATGACAGGGACCTACGAGCAGTACTTC. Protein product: CASRPPTMTGTYEQYF.

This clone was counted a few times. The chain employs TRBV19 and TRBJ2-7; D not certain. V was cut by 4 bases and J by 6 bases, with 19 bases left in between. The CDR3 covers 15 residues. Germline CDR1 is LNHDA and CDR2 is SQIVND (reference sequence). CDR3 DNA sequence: TGTGCCAGTAGTAAGCGAAGGTCCTTTGAGGTCGAGCAGTACTTC. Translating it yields CASSKRRSFEVEQYF. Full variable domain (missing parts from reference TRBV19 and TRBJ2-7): DGGITQSPKYLFRKEGQNVTLSCEQNLNHDAMYWYRQDPGQGLRLIYYSQIVNDFQKGDIAEGYSVSREKKESFPLTVTSAQKNPTAFYLCASSKRRSFEVEQYFGPGTRLTVT.

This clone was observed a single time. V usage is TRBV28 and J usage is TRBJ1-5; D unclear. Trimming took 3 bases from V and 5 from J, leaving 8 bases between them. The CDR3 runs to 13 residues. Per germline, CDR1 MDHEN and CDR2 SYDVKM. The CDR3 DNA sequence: TGTGCCAGCAGTTTCTCCAGCGATCAGCCCCAGCATTTT. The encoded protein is CASSFSSDQPQHF.

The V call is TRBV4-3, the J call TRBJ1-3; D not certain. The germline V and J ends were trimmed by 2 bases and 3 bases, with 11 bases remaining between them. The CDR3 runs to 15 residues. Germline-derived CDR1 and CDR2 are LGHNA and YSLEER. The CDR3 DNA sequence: TGCGCCAGCAGCCAATCGGGGATACTTGGAAACACCATATATTTT. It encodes CASSQSGILGNTIYF.

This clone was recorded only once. CDR3 DNA sequence: TGCGCCAGCAGAGATCGAGCGCAACAGACCCAGTACTTC. Amino acids: CASRDRAQQTQYF. The chain joins TRBV5-1 to TRBJ2-5; no firm D call. The CDR3 has 13 residues. Trimming pared 5 bases from V and 6 bases from J, leaving 14 bases between. CDR1 SGHRS and CDR2 YFSETQ come from the germline V gene.

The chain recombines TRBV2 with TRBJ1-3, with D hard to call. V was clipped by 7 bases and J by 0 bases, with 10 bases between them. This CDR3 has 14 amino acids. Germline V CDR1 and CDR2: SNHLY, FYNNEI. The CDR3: CASKDGSSGNTIYF. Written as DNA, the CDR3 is TGTGCCAGCAAGGACGGGAGCTCTGGAAACACCATATATTTT.

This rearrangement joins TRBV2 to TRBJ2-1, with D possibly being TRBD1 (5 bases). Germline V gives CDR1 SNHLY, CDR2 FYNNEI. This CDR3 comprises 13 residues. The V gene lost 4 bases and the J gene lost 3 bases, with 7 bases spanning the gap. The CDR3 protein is CASSGGLYNEQFF. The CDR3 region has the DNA TGTGCCAGCAGTGGGGGCCTCTACAATGAGCAGTTCTTC.

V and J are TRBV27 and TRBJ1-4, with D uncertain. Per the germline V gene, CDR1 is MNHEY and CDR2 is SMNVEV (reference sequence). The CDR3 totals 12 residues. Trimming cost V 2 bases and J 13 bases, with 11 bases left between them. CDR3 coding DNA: TGTGCCAGCAGTTTACCCGCCGGGAGACTGTTTTTT. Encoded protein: CASSLPAGRLFF.

The CDR3 nucleotides read TGTGCCCCCCCCGGGCCTAGCACTGAAGCTTTCTTT. As protein: CAPPGPSTEAFF. The gene calls are TRBV6-5 and TRBJ1-1; D unclear. The CDR3 sequence is 12 residues long. Germline CDR1 reads MNHEY; CDR2 reads SVGAGI. V gave up 11 bases and J gave up 4 bases, with 14 bases separating them.

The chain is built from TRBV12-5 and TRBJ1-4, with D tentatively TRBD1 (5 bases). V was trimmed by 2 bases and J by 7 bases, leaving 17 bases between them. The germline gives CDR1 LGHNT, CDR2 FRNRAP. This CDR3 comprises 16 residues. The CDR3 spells CASGLLQGRGSEKLFF. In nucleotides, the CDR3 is TGTGCTAGTGGTTTGCTCCAGGGACGAGGGAGTGAAAAACTGTTTTTT.

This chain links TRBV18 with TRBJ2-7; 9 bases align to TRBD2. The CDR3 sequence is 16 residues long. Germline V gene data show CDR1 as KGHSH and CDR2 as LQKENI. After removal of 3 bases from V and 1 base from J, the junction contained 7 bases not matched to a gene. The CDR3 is CASSPTMAGGSYEQYF. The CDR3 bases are TGTGCCAGCTCACCTACGATGGCGGGGGGGTCCTACGAGCAGTACTTC.